The rows below give T cell receptor beta chains drawn from one sample of a study of T cell changes during pregnancy in multiple sclerosis. TCRdb's table, derived via immunoSEQ multiplex PCR, lists solely in-frame clones and lacks some. This sample has over 50,000 clones, with under 95% found just once. Here the sequenced sample was peripheral blood, taken in the third trimester of pregnancy. The receptors come from a female donor in good health, enrolled as a control in a pregnancy study. CDR3s include the opening cysteine and the closing phenylalanine or tryptophan. A row's size may be missing; if present it is once, few, many or a size class.

v_gene,abundance,CDR3aa
TRBV11-3,-,CASSSSAGGPNNEQFF
TRBV4-3,-,CASSQRMGGAGETQYF
TRBV7-2,-,CASSVITGAVNYGYTF
TRBV7-9,-,CASGHGTQYF
TRBV6-6,-,CASSRGGGGNTIYF
TRBV14,-,CASSQGLGEVRTEAFF
TRBV29-1,-,CSVTGYYGYTF
TRBV28,once,CASSLRTSGVAYEQYF
TRBV19,once,CASSTTGTYGYTF
TRBV6-5,-,CASSYAQGVTEAFF
TRBV2,once,CASNLLDYGYTF
TRBV11-2,-,CASSLGLNSNQPQHF